A few counts support the clone carrying this T cell receptor beta chain. Its antigen is undetermined. A minimum of 7 million PBMCs was isolated per sample. Samples each had at least 5 micrograms of total RNA extracted. This specimen belongs to a study of blood T cells in healthy people across ages. Sample-barcoded 5' priming and a J-beta primer mix drove a second PCR of about 7 to 11 cycles. Each cDNA molecule, via a template-switch adaptor with 12 random nucleotides, was tagged. TCRdb used MiXCR to reprocess the 5' RACE reads, holding one entry per CDR3 protein. Altogether 1.6 million or so distinct CDR3 sequences are present, roughly 30% being singletons, with the ten largest covering 11%. Looked up from germline, CDR1 is MNHEY and CDR2 is SVGAGI. The CDR3 length is 16 residues. Trimming removed 6 bases from V and 7 bases from J, with 22 bases in between. Overall study findings and caveats: A roughly linear fall in TCR beta diversity per million T cells was seen with increasing age.

The sequencing input was blood. This rearrangement joins TRBV6-5 to TRBJ2-1; the D call may be TRBD1 or TRBD2 (5 bases each). The clonotype comes from a woman under 40 in good health. CDR3 DNA sequence: TGTGCCAGCAGCCGCGTTGAAGGGGTTGGGGGAAATGAGCAGTTCTTC. Translating it yields CASSRVEGVGGNEQFF.